A single sample is the source of the 15 T cell receptor beta chains below, sequenced in a study of shared clonotypes between healthy human individuals. Method: immunoSEQ multiplex PCR; TCRdb's copy keeps in-frame clones and lacks some. Of about 660,000 clones listed, around 72% were seen once; the top ten hold 1.7%. The specimen was memory CD4+ T cells sorted from blood. The subset is: CD45RA-negative fraction. The source of these receptors is a woman in her twenties or thirties in good health.

This rearrangement joins TRBV6-6 to TRBJ2-1; D possibly corresponds to TRBD2 (6 bases). The CDR3 totals 15 residues. Trimming pared 5 bases from V and 5 bases from J, leaving 16 bases between. Germline values: CDR1 MNHNY, CDR2 SVGAGI (reference sequence). The CDR3 loop is CASSPVTRGNNEQFF. The CDR3 DNA follows: TGTGCCAGCAGTCCTGTGACTAGAGGAAACAATGAGCAGTTCTTC.

The sample holds a few counts of this clone. The chain combines TRBV28 with TRBJ2-2; D is ambiguous. V gave up 2 bases and J gave up 6 bases, with 7 bases separating them. Germline-derived CDR1 and CDR2 are MDHEN and SYDVKM. The CDR3 is 13 residues long. The CDR3 sequence: CASSLELAGELFF. CDR3 coding DNA: TGTGCCAGCAGTTTAGAGCTGGCCGGGGAGCTGTTTTTT.

This chain connects TRBV4-1 to TRBJ2-1; tentative D call: TRBD2 (5 bases). V lost 0 bases and J 9 bases, leaving 12 bases between the germline ends. The CDR3 contains 14 residues. Germline assignment: CDR1 MGHRA and CDR2 YSYEKL. In DNA form, the CDR3 reads TGCGCCAGCAGCCAAGAGGGGAGCACAATTGAGCAGTTCTTC. Protein sequence: CASSQEGSTIEQFF.

The chain carries TRBV28 and TRBJ2-1; the match to TRBD2 covers 10 bases. The CDR3 is 12 amino acids. CDR1 is MDHEN, CDR2 SYDVKM, per germline. With 7 bases clipped from V and 9 bases from J, the junction kept 3 bases outside the gene matches. This CDR3 reads CASISGRAEQFF. DNA for the CDR3: TGTGCCAGCATAAGCGGGAGGGCTGAGCAGTTCTTC. The full variable domain, completed using reference TRBV28 and TRBJ2-1, is DVKVTQSSRYLVKRTGEKVFLECVQDMDHENMFWYRQDPGLGLRLIYFSYDVKMKEKGDIPEGYSVSREKKERFSLILESASTNQTSMYLCASISGRAEQFFGPGTRLTVL.

V is TRBV4-1 and J is TRBJ2-7; 9 bases map to TRBD1. The junction had 8 bases not matched to a gene; V was cut back by 3 bases and J by 5 bases. CDR3 length: 15 amino acids. Per germline, CDR1 MGHRA and CDR2 YSYEKL. This CDR3 reads CASSHPGQGIHEQYF. CDR3 bases: TGCGCCAGCAGCCATCCGGGACAGGGTATCCACGAGCAGTACTTC.

V and J are TRBV2 and TRBJ2-1, with TRBD1 matching over 9 bases. V lost 3 bases and J lost 5; bases outside the gene matches: 2. Germline values: CDR1 SNHLY, CDR2 FYNNEI. There are 14 residues in the CDR3. The DNA for the CDR3 is TGTGCCAGCAGTGATGGGACAGGGAACAATGAGCAGTTCTTC. It translates to CASSDGTGNNEQFF.

A few counts support this clone. This chain connects TRBV2 to TRBJ2-5, with D possibly TRBD2 on 6 matching bases. The V end lost 5 bases, the J end lost 3 bases, and 16 bases lay between the germline ends. CDR1 SNHLY and CDR2 FYNNEI come from the germline V gene. The CDR3 loop spans 15 amino acids. CDR3 in DNA: TGTGCCAGCAGTCGTAATAGCGGATTCAAAGAGACCCAGTACTTC. Its translation is CASSRNSGFKETQYF.

The rearrangement uses TRBV7-7 and TRBJ2-1; no reliable D call. CDR3 size: 13 residues. V shed 4 bases and J shed 6 bases, with 10 bases lying between them. Germline V CDR1 and CDR2: SSHAT, FNYEAQ (reference sequence). The CDR3 DNA is TGTGCCAGCAGCTCAGGACCGACCAATGAGCAGTTCTTC. Its translation: CASSSGPTNEQFF.

V usage is TRBV6-6 and J usage is TRBJ2-5; 8 bases line up with TRBD2. Germline CDR1 MNHNY, CDR2 SVGAGI (reference sequence). This CDR3 spans 16 amino acids. Trimming removed 1 base from V and 4 bases from J; junction bases left unmatched: 8. CDR3 sequence reads: CASSYYETGGGETQYF. CDR3 bases: TGTGCCAGCAGTTACTACGAAACGGGAGGGGGAGAGACCCAGTACTTC.

Concerning this clone itself: One base away lies a much larger clone, so this may be a sequencing read error. V usage is TRBV28 and J usage is TRBJ2-7; TRBD1 might be the D (6 bases). V lost 5 bases, J lost 1 base, and 12 bases lay in between. Germline CDR1 MDHEN, CDR2 SYDVKM. This CDR3 is 14 amino acids long. CDR3 nucleotides: TGTGCCAGCAGTCCCGAGACAGGTTCCTACGAGCAGTACTTC. Translated: CASSPETGSYEQYF.

The chain is built from TRBV11-3 and TRBJ2-2; 9 nucleotides match TRBD2. Trimming removed 1 base from V and 3 bases from J; junction bases left unmatched: 12. Germline V CDR1 and CDR2: SGHNT, YENEEA. CDR3 size: 19 residues. The CDR3 spells CASSLGLLAGPPHTGELFF. The CDR3 DNA follows: TGTGCCAGCAGCTTAGGTCTCCTAGCGGGACCCCCTCACACCGGGGAGCTGTTTTTT.

The CDR3 nucleotides are TGCAGCGTTGATGGGACAGGGTGGACTGAAGCTTTCTTT. Protein sequence: CSVDGTGWTEAFF. The chain employs TRBV29-1 and TRBJ1-1; TRBD1 aligns across 9 bases. Germline lookup yields CDR1 SQVTM and CDR2 ANQGSEA. With V trimmed by 3 bases and J by 5 bases, 4 bases remained unmatched. CDR3 size: 13 residues.

The chain joins TRBV19 to TRBJ2-2, with D maybe TRBD2 (5 bases). CDR1 is LNHDA and CDR2 is SQIVND in the germline V gene (reference sequence). The V end was cut by 2 bases, the J end by 5 bases, with 9 bases between. CDR3 size: 14 residues. In DNA, the CDR3 is TGTGCCAGTAGTATATTCGGGGAGACCGGGGAGCTGTTTTTT. As protein: CASSIFGETGELFF.

This clone was counted a single time. The V and J genes are TRBV28 and TRBJ1-2; 8 bases align to TRBD1. This CDR3 has 14 residues. Germline CDR1 reads MDHEN; CDR2 reads SYDVKM. Trimming removed 3 bases from V and 8 bases from J; junction bases left unmatched: 8. The CDR3 is CASSLSAGGIGYTF. In DNA form, the CDR3 reads TGTGCCAGCAGTTTGTCGGCAGGGGGCATCGGCTACACCTTC.

The chain carries TRBV25-1 and TRBJ1-1; D unclear. Per germline, CDR1 MGHDK and CDR2 SYGVNS. This CDR3 comprises 12 residues. V shed 5 bases and J shed 4 bases, with 8 bases lying between them. Here the CDR3 DNA reads TGTGCCAGCAGTATTCCGGGCACTGAAGCTTTCTTT. Its protein is CASSIPGTEAFF.